This T cell receptor (beta chain) appears in the sequencing data of a study of blood T cell repertoires in COVID-19. Study summary: There were acute and convalescent COVID-19 samples, and they came from the United States, Italy and Spain. In each case, the material was cDNA or gDNA derived from T cells, B-cell-depleted T cells, or PBMCs.

Trimming removed 5 bases at V and 4 bases at J, with 12 bases between. CDR1 and CDR2 (germline): LNHDA, SQIVND (reference sequence). This CDR3 has 14 residues. Source study methods: Estimated nucleated cell counts came from reference gene primer amplification. Method: immunoSEQ multiplex PCR; TCRdb's copy keeps in-frame clones and lacks some. V, J and clone size were drawn from that table, and D and trimming were deduced from the DNA. The repertoire holds about 94,000 clones, approximately 80% seen once, with 15% to 20% in the top ten. Material for sequencing was peripheral blood. The chain couples TRBV19 to TRBJ1-5, with D uncertain. This receptor was identified in a human donor in a cohort sampled during active COVID-19. The CDR3 spells CASSQQAANQPQHF. The DNA for the CDR3 is TGTGCCAGTAGTCAGCAGGCTGCAAATCAGCCCCAGCATTTT.